This T cell receptor beta chain was observed in a study of human T cells and chemical hapten exposure. Overall study context: The patients, most of them female, presented with alopecia areata, totalis or universalis.

Each CDR3 protein gets one entry after TCRdb re-called the RACE reads with MiXCR. This table holds tens of thousands of distinct CDR3 sequences, roughly a tenth found once. The sample's time point: pre-sensitization, week 0. Noted treatment: therapeutic diphenylcyclopropenone sensitization with weekly scalp DPC. CDR1 KGHSH and CDR2 LQKENI come from the germline V gene. With 0 bases removed from V and 2 bases from J, the gap between germline ends came to 4 bases. The CDR3 extends over 13 amino acids. This clonotype was seen at least ten times. This rearrangement joins TRBV18 to TRBJ1-1; D not resolved. The sequence came from a woman in her 40s with alopecia areata. Some clones in this sample may be carry-over from other donors' samples. Sequencing used whole blood, obtained in connection with sensitization to the hapten diphenylcyclopropenone (DPC). CDR3 protein: CASSPPGNTEAFF. In nucleotides, the CDR3 is TGTGCCAGCTCACCACCAGGTAACACTGAAGCTTTCTTT.